This TCR beta chain stems from a study of blood T cells in healthy people across ages. Study outcomes and limitations: From one million sequenced T cells, diversity estimates were lower bounds.

To note about this clonotype: Its specificity is unknown.

V shed 2 bases and J shed 4 bases, with 11 bases lying between them. This CDR3 is built from 14 residues. CDR1 SEHNR and CDR2 FQNEAQ come from the germline V gene (reference sequence). The study drew donors from healthy Caucasian individuals in Russia aged about 6 to 90. Per sample, a minimum of 6.5 million PBMCs were isolated. The second PCR ran roughly 6 to 12 cycles with a sample-barcoded 5' primer and J-beta primers. Template switching added a 12-random-nucleotide identifier to every cDNA molecule. TCRdb re-called the 5' RACE reads with MiXCR, one entry per CDR3 protein. The sample holds about 800,000 distinct CDR3 sequences, about 62% seen once.

The specimen was blood. The chain is built from TRBV7-9 and TRBJ1-1, with a tentative D call TRBD1 (6 bases). This clonotype originated in a man under 40 in good health. CDR3 in DNA: TGTGCCAGCAGCTTACCAGGGGTCCCCACTGAAGCTTTCTTT. This encodes CASSLPGVPTEAFF.